The TCR beta chain described here comes from a study of blood T cell repertoires in COVID-19. Study details: There were acute and convalescent COVID-19 samples, and they came from the United States, Italy and Spain. PBMCs, B-cell-depleted T cells, or T cells provided the cDNA or gDNA that made up the material.

Methods used by the authors: Reference gene primer amplification yielded estimated nucleated cell counts. TCRdb's copy holds only in-frame clones and misses some; the assay was immunoSEQ multiplex PCR. That table is the source of V, J and clone size, and D and trimming were worked out from the DNA. This table holds approximately 100,000 clones, around 83% found once. Trimming left V 7 bases short and J 4 bases short, with 12 bases between. The CDR3 has 13 residues. CDR1 is SNHLY and CDR2 is FYNNEI in the germline V gene. The sample consisted of peripheral blood. The TCR originated in a woman older than 75 with active or convalescent COVID-19. The V gene is TRBV2, the J gene TRBJ2-3; D is possibly TRBD1 (6 bases). The CDR3 protein is CASTRGSADTQYF. DNA for the CDR3: TGTGCCAGCACCAGGGGATCCGCAGATACGCAGTATTTT. The full variable domain, completed using reference TRBV2 and TRBJ2-3, is EPEVTQTPSHQVTQMGQEVILRCVPISNHLYFYWYRQILGQKVEFLVSFYNNEISEKSEIFDDQFSVERPDGSNFTLKIRSTKLEDSAMYFCASTRGSADTQYFGPGTRLTVL.